Included here is one T cell receptor (beta chain) sequence, with context. This sample was included in a study of technical replicates of blood from a few donors. Using immunoSEQ multiplex PCR, the repertoire was profiled, and TCRdb retains in-frame clones only, with some absent. Altogether more than 75,000 clones are present, approximately 94% being singletons, with the ten largest covering about 0.4%. Germline CDR1 SGHRS, CDR2 YFSETQ. V shed 6 bases, J shed 5 bases, and the junction held 8 bases outside the gene matches. This CDR3 region has 14 residues. The rearrangement joins TRBV5-1 to TRBJ1-1; TRBD1 matches at 9 bases. The sequence came from a human donor in good health. Sequenced input: T cells isolated from PBMCs. The CDR3 sequence is CASNYRDRDTEAFF. In DNA, the CDR3 is TGCGCCAGCAATTACCGGGACAGGGATACTGAAGCTTTCTTT.